This TCR beta chain was captured in a study of T cells in Graves' hyperthyroidism and ophthalmopathy. Regarding the study as a whole: Appearing also in blood were most of the thyroid clonotypes expanded above 0.001. Model predictions of ophthalmopathy came a median approximately 6.8 months before onset.

From RNA transcripts, TCR beta CDR3 regions were amplified. The TCR CDR3 was amplified in a first-round RT-PCR using the HTBI primer set. TCRdb reprocessed the multiplex PCR reads via MiXCR and lists one record per CDR3 protein. The repertoire holds 490,000 or so distinct CDR3 sequences, with 15% to 20% as singletons. The germline V and J ends were trimmed by 3 bases and 0 bases, with 12 bases remaining between them. CDR1 and CDR2 (germline): MDHEN, SYDVKM. This CDR3 contains 16 residues. In its sample, this clonotype was seen many times. The antigen remains undetermined. Sample: blood. The chain has TRBV28 and TRBJ2-1, with D perhaps matching TRBD2 (5 bases). The source of this sequence is a woman aged 25 to 39 with Graves' ophthalmopathy. This chain's CDR3 is CASSLKRRSSYNEQFF. The CDR3 nucleotides are TGTGCCAGCAGTTTGAAGCGGCGTAGCTCCTACAATGAGCAGTTCTTC.